This TCR beta chain was profiled in a study of cytomegalovirus exposure and HLA in healthy donors. V trimming: 4 bases; J trimming: 3 bases; junction bases outside the gene matches: 10. This CDR3 is 16 amino acids long. Germline V CDR1 and CDR2: MNHNY, SVGAGI (reference sequence). PCR employed 60 Vbeta and 13 Jbeta primers. Measured with immunoSEQ multiplex PCR; TCRdb has only the in-frame clones, and not every one. Among over 90,000 clones, over 65% were seen once, and the ten largest hold 2.6%. This clone was counted a single time. This clonotype was sampled from a man aged 35 to 55 in good health and CMV-seronegative. Sequencing was performed on PBMCs. The chain employs TRBV6-6 and TRBJ2-7; 9 bases match TRBD1. CDR3 coding DNA: TGTGCCAGCAGTTCTCCCGGGACAGGGACCGACTACGAGCAGTACTTC. Residues: CASSSPGTGTDYEQYF.